This paragraph reports one T cell receptor beta chain. As yet, its antigen is unknown. The CDR3 is 12 amino acids. The V end was cut by 7 bases, the J end by 2 bases, with 9 bases between. The germline V gene encodes CDR1 SQVTM and CDR2 ANQGSEA. 5'RACE with constant-segment primers built TCRalpha and TCRbeta cDNA libraries with UMIs. TCRdb analysed the 5' RACE reads with MiXCR anew, one entry per CDR3 protein. The sample gives under 250,000 distinct CDR3 sequences, approximately 15% of which show up once; 2.1% is in the top ten. These data belong to a study of T-cell memory formation after mild COVID-19. In the study overall: TCR clustering was largely donor specific.

Findings and limits, study-wide: For second-wave clones that peaked at day 37, SARS-CoV-2 specificity went unverified.

The chain couples TRBV29-1 to TRBJ1-5; possibly TRBD1 for D (5 bases). The receptor's source is an adult woman who had mild COVID-19 (a few samples of this study predate the infection). Cell type and time point are not known. The sample consisted of PBMCs or a T cell subset sorted from them (not recorded which). The CDR3 DNA sequence: TGCAGCGCCAGGGAGGGCAATCAGCCCCAGCATTTT. This gives the protein CSAREGNQPQHF.